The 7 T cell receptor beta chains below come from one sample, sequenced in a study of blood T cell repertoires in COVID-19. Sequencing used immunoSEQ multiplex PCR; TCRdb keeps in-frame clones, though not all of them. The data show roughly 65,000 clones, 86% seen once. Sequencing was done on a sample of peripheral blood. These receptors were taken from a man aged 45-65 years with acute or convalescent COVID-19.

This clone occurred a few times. The DNA of the CDR3 is TGCGCCAGCAGCCAAGATCTTAATGGGGCCTTGAACACTGAAGCTTTCTTT. It translates to CASSQDLNGALNTEAFF. The chain couples TRBV4-1 to TRBJ1-1; maybe TRBD1 (5 bases). CDR1 MGHRA and CDR2 YSYEKL come from the germline V gene. V was trimmed by 0 bases and J by 0 bases, leaving 14 bases between them. This CDR3 region has 17 residues.

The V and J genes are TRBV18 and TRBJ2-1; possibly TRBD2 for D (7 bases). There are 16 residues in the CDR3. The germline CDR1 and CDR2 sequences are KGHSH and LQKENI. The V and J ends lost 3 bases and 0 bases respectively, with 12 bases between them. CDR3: CASSPSRGLSYNEQFF. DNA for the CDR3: TGTGCCAGCTCACCTTCGCGGGGGCTCTCCTACAATGAGCAGTTCTTC.

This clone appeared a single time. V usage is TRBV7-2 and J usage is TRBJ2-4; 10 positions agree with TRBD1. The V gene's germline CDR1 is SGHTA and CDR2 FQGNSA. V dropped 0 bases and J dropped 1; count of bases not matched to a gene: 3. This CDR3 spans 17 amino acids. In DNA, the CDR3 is TGTGCCAGCAGCTTAGCCGGGACAGGGGCGGCCAAAAACATTCAGTACTTC. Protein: CASSLAGTGAAKNIQYF.

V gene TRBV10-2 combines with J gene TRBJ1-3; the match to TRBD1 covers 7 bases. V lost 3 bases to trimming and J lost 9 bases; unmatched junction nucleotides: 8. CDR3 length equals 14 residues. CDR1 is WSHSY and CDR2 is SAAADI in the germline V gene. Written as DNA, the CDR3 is TGCGCCAGCAGTGACCAGGGGGGTTTGAGCACCATATATTTT. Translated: CASSDQGGLSTIYF.

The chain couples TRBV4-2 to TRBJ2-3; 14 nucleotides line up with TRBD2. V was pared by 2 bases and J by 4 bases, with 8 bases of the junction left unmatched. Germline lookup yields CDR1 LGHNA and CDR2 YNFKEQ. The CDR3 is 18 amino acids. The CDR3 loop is CASSQYFGTSGGADTQYF. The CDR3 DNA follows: TGTGCCAGCAGCCAATATTTTGGGACTAGCGGGGGCGCAGATACGCAGTATTTT.

The CDR3 here is CASSESQGAGETQYF. CDR3 nucleotides: TGCGCCAGCAGTGAGTCTCAGGGGGCGGGTGAGACCCAGTACTTC. The genes are TRBV10-1 and TRBJ2-5; 8 positions match TRBD1. In germline, CDR1 is WNHNN, CDR2 SYGVQD (reference sequence). Trimming cost V 0 bases and J 5 bases; bases outside gene matches: 5. The CDR3 has 15 residues.

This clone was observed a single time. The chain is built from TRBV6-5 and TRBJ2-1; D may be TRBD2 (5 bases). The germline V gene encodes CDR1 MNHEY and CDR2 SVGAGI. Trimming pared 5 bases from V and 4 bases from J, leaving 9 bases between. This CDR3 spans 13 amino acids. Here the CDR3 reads CASSPSPYNEQFF. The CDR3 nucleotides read TGTGCCAGCAGTCCTAGCCCTTACAATGAGCAGTTCTTC.